The 14 T cell receptor beta chains in this list originate from one sample, sequenced in a study of Graves' ophthalmopathy and Graves' hyperthyroidism. RNA transcripts were the source from which TCR beta CDR3 regions were amplified. The authors performed first-round RT-PCR with HTBI primers and then a second-round multiplex PCR. TCRdb re-derived calls from the multiplex PCR reads in MiXCR, one entry per CDR3 protein. In the table there are 170,000 or so distinct CDR3 sequences, more than 30% of which are singletons. The sequencing sample was made of peripheral blood. The receptors derive from a woman aged 40-49 years with Graves' ophthalmopathy.

This clonotype was detected ten times or more. The chain employs TRBV7-9 and TRBJ2-2; the D is unclear. CDR1 and CDR2 (germline): SEHNR, FQNEAQ (reference sequence). CDR3 length: 16 residues. Between the trimmed V and J ends, which lost 2 bases and 4 bases, there was a span of 14 bases. The CDR3 DNA is TGTGCCAGCAGCTTATTGGATCAACTCATCACCGGGGAGCTGTTTTTT. Amino acid sequence: CASSLLDQLITGELFF.

This clonotype occurred many times. V gene TRBV12-3 or TRBV12-4 combines with J gene TRBJ1-6, with 8 bases identical to TRBD1. The trim removed 0 bases at V and 8 bases at J, leaving 3 bases unmatched. The length of the CDR3 is 15 residues. The CDR3 loop reads CASSLAQGAYSPLHF. CDR3 bases: TGTGCCAGCAGTTTAGCTCAGGGGGCTTATTCACCCCTCCACTTT.

The rearrangement joins TRBV6-1 to TRBJ1-6; no definite D call. This CDR3 comprises 15 residues. V was cut by 7 bases and J by 3 bases, with 13 bases left in between. Germline loops: CDR1 MNHNS, CDR2 SASEGT. CDR3 DNA sequence: TGTGCCAGCACCAACGAGAAATTCTATAATTCACCCCTCCACTTT. Its translation is CASTNEKFYNSPLHF.

This chain joins TRBV6-5 and TRBJ2-5; perhaps TRBD1 as D (6 bases). The germline V and J ends were trimmed by 2 bases and 5 bases, with 12 bases remaining between them. Germline CDR1 reads MNHEY; CDR2 reads SVGAGI. CDR3 size: 14 residues. CDR3 coding DNA: TGTGCCAGCAGTTACGGCAGGGGAGTGGAGACCCAGTACTTC. Translation: CASSYGRGVETQYF.

The rearrangement links TRBV10-3 to TRBJ1-5; TRBD1 aligns across 7 bases. CDR1 and CDR2 from the germline V gene are ENHRY and SYGVKD. This CDR3 spans 13 amino acids. V gave up 10 bases and J gave up 3 bases; unmatched junction bases: 6. This CDR3 is CASAGQTNQPQHF. In nucleotides, the CDR3 is TGTGCCAGCGCGGGACAGACCAATCAGCCCCAGCATTTT.

The chain has TRBV12-3 or TRBV12-4 and TRBJ1-1, with 8 bases identical to TRBD1. The CDR3 has 16 residues. The V gene end was trimmed by 3 bases and the J gene end by 1 base; junction bases not matched to a gene: 7. This CDR3 reads CASSFAGGGENTEAFF. CDR3 nucleotide sequence: TGTGCCAGCAGTTTCGCAGGGGGCGGGGAGAACACTGAAGCTTTCTTT.

The table lists this clonotype with many counts. The chain carries TRBV7-3 and TRBJ2-2; 7 bases map to TRBD1. There are 15 residues in the CDR3. Germline V CDR1 and CDR2: SGHTA, FQGTGA. The V and J ends lost 7 bases and 4 bases, in that order; junction bases with no gene match: 9. The CDR3 DNA reads TGTGCCAGCACCGACAGGGCCCGAGGCACCGGGGAGCTGTTTTTT. Translation: CASTDRARGTGELFF.

This clonotype was recorded many times. V and J are TRBV7-3 and TRBJ2-6; unclear D gene. Germline V gives CDR1 SGHTA, CDR2 FQGTGA. This CDR3 contains 14 residues. The V end was cut by 5 bases, the J end by 2 bases, with 7 bases between. The CDR3 nucleotides read TGTGCCAGCAGCCTGGCCGCTGGGGCCAACGTCCTGACTTTC. It encodes CASSLAAGANVLTF.

The V call is TRBV6-5, the J call TRBJ1-5; 9 bases are a match to TRBD1. The CDR3 is made up of 16 amino acids. Germline V gene lookup returns CDR1 MNHEY and CDR2 SVGAGI. The V gene end was trimmed by 2 bases and the J gene end by 4 bases; junction bases not matched to a gene: 6. CDR3 sequence reads: CASSYTTGGENQPQHF. Written as DNA, the CDR3 is TGTGCCAGCAGTTACACGACAGGGGGTGAAAATCAGCCCCAGCATTTT.

The chain couples TRBV11-2 to TRBJ2-7; D not certain. CDR1 and CDR2 (germline): SGHAT, FQNNGV. Between the trimmed V and J ends, which lost 3 bases and 5 bases, there was a span of 8 bases. This CDR3 spans 12 amino acids. For the CDR3, the DNA is TGTGCCAGCAGCTTGACTGGCCACGAGCAGTACTTC. Protein sequence: CASSLTGHEQYF.

The V and J genes are TRBV7-9 and TRBJ2-7; D uncertain. V was clipped by 4 bases and J by 1 base, with 8 bases between them. The CDR3 spans 13 residues. CDR1 and CDR2 from the germline V gene are SEHNR and FQNEAQ (reference sequence). The CDR3 region is CASSSQLSYEQYF. CDR3 DNA: TGTGCCAGCAGCTCCCAACTGTCCTACGAGCAGTACTTC.

This clonotype showed up many times. The V gene is TRBV27, the J gene TRBJ2-7; unclear D gene. The V gene lost 5 bases and the J gene lost 3 bases, with 20 bases spanning the gap. CDR1 is MNHEY and CDR2 is SMNVEV in the germline V gene (reference sequence). The CDR3 sequence is 16 residues long. The CDR3 loop reads CASSPHWAEGNYEQYF. In nucleotides, the CDR3 is TGTGCCAGCAGTCCCCATTGGGCAGAAGGGAACTACGAGCAGTACTTC.

This clonotype was detected once. This sequence joins TRBV7-8 and TRBJ1-6; no firm D call. The germline V gene has CDR1 SGHVS and CDR2 FQNEAQ. V was clipped by 0 bases and J by 6 bases, with 9 bases between them. CDR3 length: 15 amino acids. The CDR3 bases are TGTGCCAGCAGCTTAGCGCGGGATACTAATTCACCCCTCCACTTT. Residues: CASSLARDTNSPLHF.

In its sample, this clonotype was seen many times. The chain has TRBV19 and TRBJ1-5; 8 positions agree with TRBD1. The J segment lost 4 bases and the V segment lost 0 bases, leaving 17 bases of the junction unmatched. The germline V gene encodes CDR1 LNHDA and CDR2 SQIVND (reference sequence). The CDR3 length is 20 residues. CDR3 loop: CASSIDLRVRGTGANQPQHF. The CDR3 coding sequence is TGTGCCAGTAGTATAGATCTGAGAGTTCGGGGGACAGGAGCAAATCAGCCCCAGCATTTT.